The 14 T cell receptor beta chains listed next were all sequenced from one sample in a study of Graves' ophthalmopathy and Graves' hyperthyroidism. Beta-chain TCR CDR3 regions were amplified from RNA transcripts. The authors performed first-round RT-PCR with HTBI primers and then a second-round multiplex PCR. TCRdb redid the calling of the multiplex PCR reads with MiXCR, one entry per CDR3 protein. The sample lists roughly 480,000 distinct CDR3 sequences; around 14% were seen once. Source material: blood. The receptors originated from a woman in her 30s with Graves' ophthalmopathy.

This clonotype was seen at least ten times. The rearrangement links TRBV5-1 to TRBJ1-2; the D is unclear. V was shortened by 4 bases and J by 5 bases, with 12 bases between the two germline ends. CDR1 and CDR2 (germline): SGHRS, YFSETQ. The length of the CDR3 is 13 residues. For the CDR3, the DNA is TGCGCCAGCAGCCACAGCATTTGGTATGGCTACACCTTC. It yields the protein CASSHSIWYGYTF.

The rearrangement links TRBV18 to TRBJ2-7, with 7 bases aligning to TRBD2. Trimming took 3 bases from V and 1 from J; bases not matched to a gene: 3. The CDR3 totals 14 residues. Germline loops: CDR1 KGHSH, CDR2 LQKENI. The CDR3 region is CASSPNSGSYEQYF. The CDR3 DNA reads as TGTGCCAGCTCACCGAATAGCGGGTCCTACGAGCAGTACTTC.

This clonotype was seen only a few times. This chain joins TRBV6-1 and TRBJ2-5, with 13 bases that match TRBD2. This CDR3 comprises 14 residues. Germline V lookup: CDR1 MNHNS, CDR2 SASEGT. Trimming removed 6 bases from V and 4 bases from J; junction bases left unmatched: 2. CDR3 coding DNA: TGTGCCAGCAGACTAGCGGGGGGGCCAGAGACCCAGTACTTC. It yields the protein CASRLAGGPETQYF.

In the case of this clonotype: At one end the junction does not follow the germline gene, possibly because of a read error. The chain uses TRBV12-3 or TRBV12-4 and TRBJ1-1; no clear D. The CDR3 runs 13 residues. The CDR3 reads CASSSQMNTEACF. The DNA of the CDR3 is TGTGCCAGCAGTTCCCAGATGAACACTGAAGCTTGCTTT.

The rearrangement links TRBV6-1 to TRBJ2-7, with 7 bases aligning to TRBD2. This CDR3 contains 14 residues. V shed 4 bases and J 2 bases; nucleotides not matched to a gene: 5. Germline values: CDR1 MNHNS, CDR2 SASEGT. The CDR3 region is CASSASRGAYEQYF. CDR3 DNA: TGTGCCAGCAGTGCCTCCCGGGGGGCCTACGAGCAGTACTTC.

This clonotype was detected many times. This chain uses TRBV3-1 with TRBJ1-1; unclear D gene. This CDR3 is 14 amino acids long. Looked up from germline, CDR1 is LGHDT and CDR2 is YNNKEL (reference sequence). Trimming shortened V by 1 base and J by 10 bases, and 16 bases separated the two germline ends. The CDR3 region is CASSQAILRFPAFF. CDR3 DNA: TGTGCCAGCAGCCAAGCTATCCTACGGTTCCCAGCTTTCTTT.

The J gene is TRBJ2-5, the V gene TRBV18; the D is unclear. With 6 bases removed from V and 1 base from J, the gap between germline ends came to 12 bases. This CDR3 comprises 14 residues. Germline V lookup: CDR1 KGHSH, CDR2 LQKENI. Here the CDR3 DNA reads TGTGCCAGCTCCCCATCTAAGACCCAAGAGACCCAGTACTTC. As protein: CASSPSKTQETQYF.

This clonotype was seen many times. CDR3 protein: CSATAGSGIYGYTF. CDR3 in DNA: TGCAGCGCCACCGCAGGTTCAGGGATCTATGGCTACACCTTC. The J gene is TRBJ1-2, the V gene TRBV29-1, with D tentatively TRBD1 (5 bases). Trimming took 7 bases from V and 4 from J, leaving 19 bases between them. The CDR3 length is 14 residues. Germline-derived CDR1 and CDR2 are SQVTM and ANQGSEA. Full variable domain (outside the CDR3, taken from reference TRBV29-1 and TRBJ1-2): SAVISQKPSRDICQRGTSLTIQCQVDSQVTMMFWYRQQPGQSLTLIATANQGSEATYESGFVIDKFPISRPNLTFSTLTVSNMSPEDSSIYLCSATAGSGIYGYTFGSGTRLTVV.

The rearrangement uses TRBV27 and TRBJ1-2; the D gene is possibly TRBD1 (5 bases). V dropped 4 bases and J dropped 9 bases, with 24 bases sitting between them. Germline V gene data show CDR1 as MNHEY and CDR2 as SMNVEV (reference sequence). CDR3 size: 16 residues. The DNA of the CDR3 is TGTGCCAGCAGTTCCCAGGTCGCGGACGTTCGGGGCCGCTACACCTTC. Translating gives CASSSQVADVRGRYTF.

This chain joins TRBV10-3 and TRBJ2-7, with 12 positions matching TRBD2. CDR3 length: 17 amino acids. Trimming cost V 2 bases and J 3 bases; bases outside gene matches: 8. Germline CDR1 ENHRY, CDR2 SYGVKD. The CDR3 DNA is TGTGCCATCAGTGAGGCTAGCGGGGGGGTCTCCCACTACGAGCAGTACTTC. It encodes CAISEASGGVSHYEQYF.

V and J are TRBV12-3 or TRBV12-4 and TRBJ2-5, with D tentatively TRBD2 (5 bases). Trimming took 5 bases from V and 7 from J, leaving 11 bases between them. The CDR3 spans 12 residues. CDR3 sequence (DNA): TGTGCCAGCAGTCTCCAAGCGGCGACCCAGTACTTC. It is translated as CASSLQAATQYF.

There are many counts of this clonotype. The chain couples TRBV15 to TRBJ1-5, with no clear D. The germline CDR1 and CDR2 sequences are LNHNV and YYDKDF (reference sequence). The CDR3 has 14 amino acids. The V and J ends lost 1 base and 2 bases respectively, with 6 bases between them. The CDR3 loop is CATSRGGRNQPQHF. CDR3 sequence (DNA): TGTGCCACCAGCAGAGGAGGGCGCAATCAGCCCCAGCATTTT.

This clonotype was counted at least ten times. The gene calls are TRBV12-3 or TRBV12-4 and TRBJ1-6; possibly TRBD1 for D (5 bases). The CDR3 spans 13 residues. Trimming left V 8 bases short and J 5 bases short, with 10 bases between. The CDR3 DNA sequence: TGTGCCAGCTCCGGGGGGGATAATTCACCCCTCCACTTT. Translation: CASSGGDNSPLHF.

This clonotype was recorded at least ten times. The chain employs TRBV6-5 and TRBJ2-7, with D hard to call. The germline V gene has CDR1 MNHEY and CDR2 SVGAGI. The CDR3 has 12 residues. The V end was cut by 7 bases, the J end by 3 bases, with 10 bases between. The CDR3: CASTVNVYEQYF. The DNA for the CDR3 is TGTGCCAGCACGGTTAACGTCTACGAGCAGTACTTC.